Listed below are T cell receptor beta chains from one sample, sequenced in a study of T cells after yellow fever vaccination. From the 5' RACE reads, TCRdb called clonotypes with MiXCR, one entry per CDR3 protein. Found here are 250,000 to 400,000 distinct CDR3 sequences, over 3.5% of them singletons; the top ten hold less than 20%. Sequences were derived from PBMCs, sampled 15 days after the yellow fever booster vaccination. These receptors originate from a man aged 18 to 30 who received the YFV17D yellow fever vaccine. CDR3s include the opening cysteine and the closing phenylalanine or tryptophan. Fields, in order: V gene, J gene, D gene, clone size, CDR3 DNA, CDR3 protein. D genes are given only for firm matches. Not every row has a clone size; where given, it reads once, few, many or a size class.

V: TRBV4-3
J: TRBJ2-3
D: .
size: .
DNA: TGCGCCAGCAGCCAAGTTGCAGGTCCCGGAGATACGCAGTATTTT
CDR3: CASSQVAGPGDTQYF

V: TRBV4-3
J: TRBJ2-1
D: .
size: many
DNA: TGCGCCAGCGGCGCCGGGCAGGGTTACAATGAGCAGTTCTTC
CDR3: CASGAGQGYNEQFF

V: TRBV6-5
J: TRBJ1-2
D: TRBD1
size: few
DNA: TGTGCCAGCAGTTACCGGGACAGGGGTTTGTATGGCTACACCTTC
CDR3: CASSYRDRGLYGYTF

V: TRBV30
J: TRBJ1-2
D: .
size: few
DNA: TGTTCCTGGAGTACGGGGTATGGCTACACCTTC
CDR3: CSWSTGYGYTF

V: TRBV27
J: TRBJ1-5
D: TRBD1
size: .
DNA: TGTGCCAGCAGTTCGTCTACAGGGGGGGATAGCAATCAGCCCCAGCATTTT
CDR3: CASSSSTGGDSNQPQHF

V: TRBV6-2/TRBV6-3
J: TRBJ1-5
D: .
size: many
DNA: TGTGCCAGCAGAACGGACAAGAGCAATCAGCCCCAGCATTTT
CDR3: CASRTDKSNQPQHF

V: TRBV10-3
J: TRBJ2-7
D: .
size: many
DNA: TGTGCCATCAGTGTTGGAGGGGGCTTTTACGAGCAGTACTTC
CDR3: CAISVGGGFYEQYF

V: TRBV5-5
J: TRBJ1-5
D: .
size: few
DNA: TGTGCCAGCAGCTTCGTACAGGAAAATCAGCCCCAGCATTTT
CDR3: CASSFVQENQPQHF

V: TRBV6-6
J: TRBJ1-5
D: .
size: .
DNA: TGTGCCAGCAGTACGAATCAGCCCCAGCATTTT
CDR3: CASSTNQPQHF

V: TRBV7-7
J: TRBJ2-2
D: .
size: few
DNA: TGTGCTAGCAGCTCCGCCTTGAACACCGGGGAGCTGTTTTTT
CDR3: CASSSALNTGELFF

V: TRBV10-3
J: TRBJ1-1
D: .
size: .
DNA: TGTGCCATCAGTGAGAACTGGGGGAACACTGAAGCTTTCTTT
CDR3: CAISENWGNTEAFF

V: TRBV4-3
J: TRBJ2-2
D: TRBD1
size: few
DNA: TGCGCCAGCAGCCAAGGGACAGGGAACGGGGAGCTGTTTTTT
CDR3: CASSQGTGNGELFF

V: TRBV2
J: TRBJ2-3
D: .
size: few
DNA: TGTGCCAGCGGGACCCCTCAAGGTACGCAGTATTTT
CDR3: CASGTPQGTQYF

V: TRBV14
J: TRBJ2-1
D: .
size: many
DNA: TGTGCCAGCAGCCGCGGGCCGGAGGGAATGTCCTACAATGAGCAGTTCTTC
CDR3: CASSRGPEGMSYNEQFF

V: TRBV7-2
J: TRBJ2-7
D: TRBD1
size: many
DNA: TGTGCCAGCAGCTTAGCAGTGGCAGGGGGCTGGGACGAGCAGTACTTC
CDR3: CASSLAVAGGWDEQYF

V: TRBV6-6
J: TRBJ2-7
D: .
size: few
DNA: TGTGCCAGCAGTTGGGGGGCGGACGAGCAGTACTTC
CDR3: CASSWGADEQYF

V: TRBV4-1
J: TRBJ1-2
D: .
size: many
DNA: TGCGCCAGCAGCCAAGCCGGGGACTCCTATGGCTACACCTTC
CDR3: CASSQAGDSYGYTF

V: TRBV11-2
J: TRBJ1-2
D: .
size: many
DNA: TGTGCCAGCAGCCAGTATGAGTATGGCTACACCTTC
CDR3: CASSQYEYGYTF

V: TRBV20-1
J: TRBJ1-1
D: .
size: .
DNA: TGCAGTGCCAAAGGTAGATCGGTTACTGAAGCTTTCTTT
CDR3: CSAKGRSVTEAFF

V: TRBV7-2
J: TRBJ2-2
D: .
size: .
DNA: TGTGCCAGCAGCTTAGTCCCAGTCAGCGGGGAGCTGTTTTTT
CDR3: CASSLVPVSGELFF

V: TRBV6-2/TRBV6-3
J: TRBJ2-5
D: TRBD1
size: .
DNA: TGTGCCAGCAGATGGGACAGGGGGCGCGGAGAGACCCAGTACTTC
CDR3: CASRWDRGRGETQYF

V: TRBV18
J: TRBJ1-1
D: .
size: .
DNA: TGTGCCAGCTCACCGGGGCCCTGGGCTGAAGCTTTCTTT
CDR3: CASSPGPWAEAFF

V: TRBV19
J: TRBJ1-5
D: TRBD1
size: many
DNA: TGTGCCAGTAGTATGCCCGGGACAGGGGTGTTGGGCAATCAGCCCCAGCATTTT
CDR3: CASSMPGTGVLGNQPQHF

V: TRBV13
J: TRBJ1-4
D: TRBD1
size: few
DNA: TGTGCCAGCAGCGGACAGGGGGGAAGAAATGAAAAACTGTTTTTT
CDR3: CASSGQGGRNEKLFF

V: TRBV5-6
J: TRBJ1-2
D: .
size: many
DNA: TGTGCCAGCAGCGTTGGATATTATGGCTACACCTTC
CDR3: CASSVGYYGYTF

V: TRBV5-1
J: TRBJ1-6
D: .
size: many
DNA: TGCGCCAGCAGCTTGGTCTCTCCGGGAAATTCACCCCTCCACTTT
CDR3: CASSLVSPGNSPLHF

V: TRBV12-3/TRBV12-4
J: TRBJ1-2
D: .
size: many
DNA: TGTGCCAGCAGTTTAAGACGGGACTATGGCTACACCTTC
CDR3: CASSLRRDYGYTF

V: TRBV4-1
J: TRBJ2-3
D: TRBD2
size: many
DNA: TGCGCCAGCAGCCAAGATAGCGGGGGGCTGACAGATACGCAGTATTTT
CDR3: CASSQDSGGLTDTQYF

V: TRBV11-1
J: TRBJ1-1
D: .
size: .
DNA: TGTGCCAGCAGCTTCGCCAGGGCAGGGAAGAACACTGAAGCTTTCTTT
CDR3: CASSFARAGKNTEAFF

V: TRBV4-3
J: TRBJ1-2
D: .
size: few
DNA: TGCGCCAGCAGCCAAGATGGGGTAGTAGCTAACTATGGCTACACCTTC
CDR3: CASSQDGVVANYGYTF

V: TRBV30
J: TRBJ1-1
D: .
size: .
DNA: TGTGCCTACTCCCCTTGGGTGAACACTGAAGCTTTCTTT
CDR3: CAYSPWVNTEAFF

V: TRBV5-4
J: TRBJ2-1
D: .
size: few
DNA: TGTGCCAGCAGTTACGAGGTCGGGCCTGCCGGCGATGAGCAGTTCTTC
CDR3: CASSYEVGPAGDEQFF

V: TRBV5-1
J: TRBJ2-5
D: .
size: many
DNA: TGCGCCAGCAGCTTGCCAGGGAGTATGGGGGAGACCCAGTACTTC
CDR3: CASSLPGSMGETQYF

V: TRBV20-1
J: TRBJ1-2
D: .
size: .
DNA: TGCAGTGCTAGGGAGGGGTATAACTATGGCTACACCTTC
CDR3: CSAREGYNYGYTF

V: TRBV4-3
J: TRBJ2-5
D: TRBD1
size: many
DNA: TGCGCCAGCAGCCAAGATGGGGGGTACAGGGGGGAGACCCAGTACTTC
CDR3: CASSQDGGYRGETQYF

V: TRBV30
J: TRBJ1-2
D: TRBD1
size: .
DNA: TGTGCCTGGCGGACAGGAGGGACTGGGTATGGCTACACCTTC
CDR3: CAWRTGGTGYGYTF

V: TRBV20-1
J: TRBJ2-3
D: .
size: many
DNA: TGCAGTGCTAGAGATCAGGTAGCCGCAGATACGCAGTATTTT
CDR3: CSARDQVAADTQYF

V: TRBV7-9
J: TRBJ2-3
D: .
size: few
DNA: TGTGCCAGCAGCTTATGGGGGATCGGGGCTGCTTACGAAGATACGCAGTATTTT
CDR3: CASSLWGIGAAYEDTQYF

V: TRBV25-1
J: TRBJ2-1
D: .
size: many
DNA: TGTGCCAGCACCCGCGGGGACTTCCCCTACAATGAGCAGTTCTTC
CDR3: CASTRGDFPYNEQFF

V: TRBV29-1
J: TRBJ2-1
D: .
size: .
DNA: TGCAGCGTTGCCCCAGGACCGCTGACGGAGCAGTTCTTC
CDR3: CSVAPGPLTEQFF

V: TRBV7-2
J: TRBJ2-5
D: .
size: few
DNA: TGTGCCAGCAGCGCCCACAGGGCGGGGGAGACCCAGTACTTC
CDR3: CASSAHRAGETQYF

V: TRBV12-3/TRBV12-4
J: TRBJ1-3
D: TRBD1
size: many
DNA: TGTGCCAGCAGGGAAGGGACAGGGGCTGGAAACACCATATATTTT
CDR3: CASREGTGAGNTIYF

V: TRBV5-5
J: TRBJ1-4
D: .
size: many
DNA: TGTGCCAGCAGCTTGGCTCCAGGCAGGGGTGATGAAAAACTGTTTTTT
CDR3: CASSLAPGRGDEKLFF

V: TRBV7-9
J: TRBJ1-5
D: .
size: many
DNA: TGTGCCAGCAGCTTAGGGGGAGGTTGGGACAATCAGCCCCAGCATTTT
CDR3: CASSLGGGWDNQPQHF

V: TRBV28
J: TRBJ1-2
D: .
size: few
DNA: TGTGCCAGCAGCTCACAGGGAAGGGGTAACTATGGCTACACCTTC
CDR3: CASSSQGRGNYGYTF

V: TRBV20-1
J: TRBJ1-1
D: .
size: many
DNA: TGCAGTGCTAGATCCCAGGGGCGCACTGAAGCTTTCTTT
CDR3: CSARSQGRTEAFF

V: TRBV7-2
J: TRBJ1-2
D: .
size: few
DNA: TGTGCCAGCACCCTCGGCAGTTCGGGCTTTAGGGGCTACACCTTC
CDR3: CASTLGSSGFRGYTF

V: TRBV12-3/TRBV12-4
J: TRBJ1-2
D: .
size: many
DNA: TGTGCCAGCAGTTTAGAGAGGGCCGGCTATGGCTACACCTTC
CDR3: CASSLERAGYGYTF

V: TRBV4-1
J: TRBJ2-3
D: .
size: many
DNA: TGCGCCAGCAGCCGCAATGAGGCGGGGAGCACAGATACGCAGTATTTT
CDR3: CASSRNEAGSTDTQYF

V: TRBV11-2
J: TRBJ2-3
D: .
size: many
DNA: TGTGCCAGCAGCTTAGATCTTACAGATACGCAGTATTTT
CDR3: CASSLDLTDTQYF

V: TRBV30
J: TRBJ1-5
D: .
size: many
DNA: TGTGCCTGGAGTGTACGGGACGGACAGCCCCAGCATTTT
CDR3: CAWSVRDGQPQHF

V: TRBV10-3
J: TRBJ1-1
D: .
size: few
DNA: TGTGCCATCAGTGTGGGCCGGCAAATCCTCGAAGCTTTCTTT
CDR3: CAISVGRQILEAFF

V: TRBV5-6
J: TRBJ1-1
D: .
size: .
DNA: TGTGCCAGCAGCTCTGAACCTACTGAAGCTTTCTTT
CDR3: CASSSEPTEAFF

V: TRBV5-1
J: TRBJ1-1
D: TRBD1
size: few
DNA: TGCGCCAGCAGCTTGTTTTTACAGGGGGAATCTGAAGCTTTCTTT
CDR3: CASSLFLQGESEAFF

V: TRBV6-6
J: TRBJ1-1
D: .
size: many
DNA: TGTGCCAGCAAAGATAGGACACAGCTCATGAACACTGAAGCTTTCTTT
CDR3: CASKDRTQLMNTEAFF

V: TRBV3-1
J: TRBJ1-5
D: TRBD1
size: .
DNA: TGTGCCAGCAGCCAGGGGACAGGGGGCGAGCTTCGCAATCAGCCCCAGCATTTT
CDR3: CASSQGTGGELRNQPQHF

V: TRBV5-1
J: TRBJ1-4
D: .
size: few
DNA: TGCGCCAGCAGCCCCGGTGGAAGAAATGAAAAACTGTTTTTT
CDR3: CASSPGGRNEKLFF

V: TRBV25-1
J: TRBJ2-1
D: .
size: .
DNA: TGTGCCAGCAGTGAGCCTAGGGGAGGCCGGTTCTTC
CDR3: CASSEPRGGRFF